A selection of T cell receptor beta chains follows, all from one sample in a study of identical twins. MiXCR, run by TCRdb on the 5' RACE reads, gives a single entry per CDR3 protein. The sample includes some 1,600,000 distinct CDR3 sequences, less than 40% of them seen just once. The sample consisted of cord blood. The receptors were sampled from a newborn girl in good health. Both conserved end residues are part of each CDR3. A D gene is named only where the DNA matches it firmly. The listing skips clone size in some rows; elsewhere it reads once, few, many or a size class.

>NA|NA|TRBV7-8|TRBJ2-7
TGTGCCAGCAGCTTAAGAGGCTCCGGGGACCGAGACTACGAGCAGTACTTC
CASSLRGSGDRDYEQYF
>NA|NA|TRBV5-5|TRBJ1-2
TGTGCCAGCAGCTTGTTTCCGGATGACTATGGCTACACCTTC
CASSLFPDDYGYTF
>TRBD2|NA|TRBV28|TRBJ2-7
TGTGCCAGCAGTTTAGTAGCGGGAGGTTACTACGAGCAGTACTTC
CASSLVAGGYYEQYF
>NA|many|TRBV27|TRBJ1-5
TGTGCCAGCAGTCAGGTCCCCAATCAGCCCCAGCATTTT
CASSQVPNQPQHF
>NA|NA|TRBV6-2/TRBV6-3|TRBJ1-6
TGTGCCAGCAGTTACGCCGGACAGTTTAATTCACCCCTCCACTTT
CASSYAGQFNSPLHF
>NA|few|TRBV21-1|TRBJ2-3
TGTGCCAGCAGCTCCAGGGTAGCTTTCCCAGATACGCAGTATTTT
CASSSRVAFPDTQYF
>TRBD2|few|TRBV7-9|TRBJ2-3
TGTGCCAGCAGCCGCGGATCTAGCGGGGCTAGCACAGATACGCAGTATTTT
CASSRGSSGASTDTQYF
>NA|NA|TRBV18|TRBJ2-3
TGTGCCAGCTCACCATCTTACCGAGATACGCAGTATTTT
CASSPSYRDTQYF
>NA|few|TRBV20-1|TRBJ2-1
TGCAGTGCTAGAGAGCCCCGTGGGAATGAGCAGTTCTTC
CSAREPRGNEQFF
>TRBD1|many|TRBV12-3/TRBV12-4|TRBJ2-7
TGTGCCAGCAGCCGCGGACAGGGCTCCTACGAGCAGTACTTC
CASSRGQGSYEQYF
>TRBD1|few|TRBV7-9|TRBJ1-1
TGTGCCAGCAGCCCCACGACAGGGGAGAACACTGAAGCTTTCTTT
CASSPTTGENTEAFF
>TRBD2|NA|TRBV20-1|TRBJ2-7
TGCAGTGCTAGGACCGGGACTAGTACATACGAGCAGTACTTC
CSARTGTSTYEQYF
>NA|few|TRBV20-1|TRBJ2-1
TGCAGTGCGAGGGTTGTCGGGGATAATGAGCAGTTCTTC
CSARVVGDNEQFF
>TRBD2|once|TRBV20-1|TRBJ2-1
TGCAGTGCTAGAGTGCTAGCGGGGGGGGGCTCCTACAATGAGCAGTTCTTC
CSARVLAGGGSYNEQFF
>TRBD2|few|TRBV4-2|TRBJ2-7
TGTGCCAGCAGCCAAGTCCCAGGGAGGGACTACGAGCAGTACTTC
CASSQVPGRDYEQYF
>TRBD2|few|TRBV5-1|TRBJ2-7
TGCGCCAGCAGCTTGGGCGGGGGGATAACCTACGAGCAGTACTTC
CASSLGGGITYEQYF
>NA|NA|TRBV6-4|TRBJ2-2
TGTGCCAGCAGTGACACTGACACCGGGGAGCTGTTTTTT
CASSDTDTGELFF
>NA|NA|TRBV7-9|TRBJ2-1
TGTGCCAGCAGCTACGGACTCAGCTCCTACAATGAGCAGTTCTTC
CASSYGLSSYNEQFF
>NA|few|TRBV2|TRBJ1-4
TGTGCCAGTGGGGGTGGGAGCGAAAAACTGTTTTTT
CASGGGSEKLFF
>NA|NA|TRBV7-2|TRBJ2-3
TGTGCCAGCGGTATTTCCTACTCCCCACTTGGCACAGATACGCAGTATTTT
CASGISYSPLGTDTQYF
>NA|few|TRBV20-1|TRBJ1-2
TGCAGTGACCCACCCGGAATAGTGGGCTATGGCTACACCTTC
CSDPPGIVGYGYTF
>TRBD2|few|TRBV28|TRBJ2-1
TGTGCCAGCAGCCGACTAGCGGGAACGAGCCACGGCTCCTACAATGAGCAGTTCTTC
CASSRLAGTSHGSYNEQFF
>NA|many|TRBV7-2|TRBJ2-1
TGTGCCAGCAGCTTAATGTCCTACAATGAGCAGTTCTTC
CASSLMSYNEQFF
>NA|NA|TRBV12-3/TRBV12-4|TRBJ2-7
TGTGCCAGCAGTTTAGCCAGGGTAGCTGAGCAGTACTTC
CASSLARVAEQYF
>NA|NA|TRBV6-5|TRBJ2-1
TGTGCCAGCAGCCCCCCGGTTGGCTCCCACAATGAGCAGTTCTTC
CASSPPVGSHNEQFF
>NA|NA|TRBV7-2|TRBJ1-2
TGTGCCAGCAGCTTATCGGAGGTTGCCTTCTATGGCCACACCTTC
CASSLSEVAFYGHTF
>TRBD2|NA|TRBV2|TRBJ2-1
TGTGCCAGCAAAGTGCGGGGGGGCGACAATGAGCAGTTCTTC
CASKVRGGDNEQFF
>NA|NA|TRBV27|TRBJ2-4
TGTGCCAGCAGGTTCAGGGCTGCCAAAAACATTCAGTACTTC
CASRFRAAKNIQYF
>TRBD2|many|TRBV4-2|TRBJ2-7
TGTGCCAGCAGCCCAAGCGGGAGGATCTACGAGCAGTACTTC
CASSPSGRIYEQYF
>TRBD1|NA|TRBV12-3/TRBV12-4|TRBJ1-4
TGTGCCAGCGGTCCGGGACAGGGCGCCTCGGGGTACGAAAAACCGTTTTTT
CASGPGQGASGYEKPFF
>TRBD1|NA|TRBV7-9|TRBJ2-7
TGTGCCAGCAGCTCGGGACAGGGTCCCTGCGAGCAGTACTTC
CASSSGQGPCEQYF
>TRBD2|NA|TRBV4-1|TRBJ2-7
TGCGCCAGCAGCCAAGTCCTGACTAGCAATGAGCAGTACTTC
CASSQVLTSNEQYF
>TRBD2|many|TRBV27|TRBJ2-7
TGTGCCAGCAGCCCGGGACTAGCGGCCTACGAGCAGTACTTC
CASSPGLAAYEQYF
>TRBD2|few|TRBV20-1|TRBJ2-7
TGCAGTGCTATCAATAGCGGGAGCTCCTACGAGCAGTACTTC
CSAINSGSSYEQYF
>NA|NA|TRBV9|TRBJ1-2
TGTGCCAGCAGCGTCAGCGGATCCCTCCCCTATGGCTACACCTTC
CASSVSGSLPYGYTF
>TRBD1|once|TRBV6-1|TRBJ1-2
TGTGCCAGCGATAGTCCCGGGACAGGGGGCGCGGGCTATGGCTACACCTTC
CASDSPGTGGAGYGYTF
>NA|few|TRBV7-2|TRBJ1-1
TGTGCCAGCAGCTTTGCGGGACTGCTGAACACTGAAGCTTTCTTT
CASSFAGLLNTEAFF
>NA|NA|TRBV7-9|TRBJ1-2
TGTGCCAGCAGCGTAAGTGCGGGGACACGCAACTATGGCTACACCTTC
CASSVSAGTRNYGYTF
>NA|NA|TRBV25-1|TRBJ2-5
TGTGCCACCACCGATCCAGTGAGCCAAGAGACCCAGTACTTC
CATTDPVSQETQYF
>NA|few|TRBV27|TRBJ1-1
TGTGCCAGCATGCGGTCCATGAACACTGAAGCTTTCTTT
CASMRSMNTEAFF
>TRBD1|NA|TRBV7-9|TRBJ1-2
TGTGCCAGCAGCTTAGTCGGGACAGGGGACGGCTACACCTTC
CASSLVGTGDGYTF
>TRBD1|NA|TRBV18|TRBJ2-3
TGTGCCAGCTCACCGGATGGACAGGGCACAGATACGCAGTATTTT
CASSPDGQGTDTQYF
>NA|NA|TRBV2|TRBJ2-1
TGTGCCAGCAGAGGACCGGGGGATCGGAGTGAGCAGTTCTTC
CASRGPGDRSEQFF
>NA|NA|TRBV5-5|TRBJ2-3
TGTGCCAGCTTCGGGGCTTGGAGCACAGATACGCAGTATTTT
CASFGAWSTDTQYF
>TRBD1|few|TRBV15|TRBJ2-4
TGTGCCACCAGCTTCCGGGACAGGGTGGGCAAAAACATTCAGTACTTC
CATSFRDRVGKNIQYF
>NA|NA|TRBV20-1|TRBJ2-7
TGCAGTGCTAGAGAGGATCATCGCGGCACTTCCTACGAGCAGTACTTC
CSAREDHRGTSYEQYF
>TRBD1|few|TRBV29-1|TRBJ2-2
TGCAGCGTTGAGGGACAGGGGACCACCGGGGAGCTGTTTTTT
CSVEGQGTTGELFF
>NA|NA|TRBV12-3/TRBV12-4|TRBJ2-3
TGTGCCAGCAGTCTAGGGGGGGGGGATACGGAGTATTTT
CASSLGGGDTEYF
>TRBD1|NA|TRBV7-9|TRBJ2-1
TGTGCCAGCAGCTTAACAGGGGCTGGGGAGTTCTTC
CASSLTGAGEFF
>NA|NA|TRBV4-1|TRBJ2-1
TGCGCCAGCAGCCAAGCACCGGGACTTCTATACAATGAGCAGTTCTTC
CASSQAPGLLYNEQFF
>TRBD1|NA|TRBV20-1|TRBJ1-3
TGCAGTGCTAGTAGTCCGACAGGGGTCGGAAACACCATATATTTT
CSASSPTGVGNTIYF
>NA|once|TRBV10-3|TRBJ1-1
TGTGCCATCAACGAGGGGATGAACACTGAAGCTTTCTTT
CAINEGMNTEAFF
>NA|NA|TRBV6-2/TRBV6-3|TRBJ1-2
TGTGCCAGCAGCGCGATTAAACAGGCGATCTACGGCTACACCTTC
CASSAIKQAIYGYTF